This T cell receptor beta chain was retrieved from a study of cytomegalovirus exposure and HLA in healthy donors. Study-wide results and caveats: What was likely a sequencing artifact was a cluster of highly shared sequence variants. Prediction of most subjects' HLA-A and HLA-B alleles by TCR beta sequences was reportedly accurate. A missense variant in DCLRE1C was later tied to TCR beta V- and J-gene trimming. Analysis performed later showed TCR beta chains linked to HLA being more clonally expanded than equally common others.

The CDR3 is 16 amino acids. Germline CDR1 is SNHLY and CDR2 is FYNNEI. Trimming cost V 4 bases and J 4 bases, with 19 bases left between them. This PCR relied on a set of 60 Vbeta primers and 13 Jbeta primers. The table came from immunoSEQ multiplex PCR; TCRdb's copy has only in-frame clones and leaves some out. The top ten hold 2.5% to 3% of the sample, which has 140,000 or so clones, 78% seen once. This clone was recorded a few times. Its antigen is undetermined. J is TRBJ1-1 and V is TRBV2; D is possibly TRBD1 (5 bases). Sequenced: PBMCs. The TCR sequence derives from a female donor in good health and CMV-seronegative. This CDR3 reads CASSAPHAGRITEAFF. The CDR3 nucleotides are TGTGCCAGCAGTGCCCCCCACGCAGGGAGGATCACTGAAGCTTTCTTT.